This T cell receptor beta chain was obtained from a study of T cells in Graves' hyperthyroidism and ophthalmopathy. The study, taken as a whole, reports: Blood also showed most of the thyroid clonotypes that were expanded above 0.001.

The ends were cut back, 2 bases at V and 0 bases at J, with 7 bases in the middle. CDR1 is SEHNR, CDR2 FQNEAQ, per germline (reference sequence). The length of the CDR3 is 15 residues. Amplified TCR beta CDR3 regions derived from RNA transcripts. HTBI primers drove first-round RT-PCR of the TCR CDR3. MiXCR was run by TCRdb on the multiplex PCR reads, yielding one entry per CDR3 protein. The sample includes about 400,000 distinct CDR3 sequences, 15% to 18% of them seen just once. This clonotype has a count of ten or more. Its antigen is not known. The V gene is TRBV7-9, the J gene TRBJ2-2, with a possible D match to TRBD2 (5 bases). This TCR was recovered from a woman younger than 30 with Graves' hyperthyroidism that later progressed to Graves' ophthalmopathy. The sample was blood. CDR3 nucleotide sequence: TGTGCCAGCAGCTTATCGGGGTCGAACACCGGGGAGCTGTTTTTT. As protein: CASSLSGSNTGELFF.